This T cell receptor beta chain was sequenced during a study of immune characterization of retroperitoneal liposarcoma (dated by TCRdb to about 2019). CDR1 and CDR2 are drawn from the germline V gene: MNHNS, SASEGT. V and J are truncated by 5 bases and 2 bases respectively, leaving an intervening sequence of 5 bases. Measured from the cysteine to the phenylalanine, the CDR3 is 12 residues long. The DNA shown is the 36-base CDR3, in frame from base 1. Library preparation was by PCR. The reads were generated on a NextSeq 500. The public reads were reanalyzed by TCRdb: fastp trimming at Q25, MiXCR alignment, in-frame beta chains only. Rows with one shared CDR3 protein collapse into an entry with the most common genes and DNA. For this sample there are some 10,000 distinct CDR3 sequences; under 35% appear just once. 9.3% of the sample goes to the ten largest clones. This clonotype was detected ten times or more. Its cognate antigen has yet to be identified. The sample holds no much larger clone one base away, and base qualities are not on file.

This receptor was obtained from a female donor with retroperitoneal liposarcoma. The rearranged chain carries TRBV6-1 and TRBJ2-3, with no confident D gene call. The sample taken for sequencing was tumor tissue. The sequenced DNA: TGTGCCAGCAGTCCGAACACAGATACGCAGTATTTT. Translated, it gives CASSPNTDTQYF.